A selection of T cell receptor beta chains follows, all from one sample in a study of T cell changes during pregnancy in multiple sclerosis. Some clones are missing from TCRdb's copy, which holds only in-frame ones; the method was immunoSEQ multiplex PCR. The data show 80,000 to 95,000 clones, with more than 90% seen just once and over 0.95% held by the top ten. This specimen consisted of peripheral blood, obtained in the second trimester of pregnancy. These receptors were obtained from a female donor with multiple sclerosis, enrolled in a pregnancy study. Both conserved end residues are part of each CDR3. A D gene is named only where the DNA matches it firmly. Rows give clone size only sometimes, using once, few, many, or a class for an expanded clone.

clone_size | d_call | j_call | cdr3_length | v_call | cdr3_nt | cdr3_aa
NA | NA | TRBJ1-1 | 14 | TRBV6-5 | TGTGCCAGCAGTTACCAGGGCCCGAACACTGAAGCTTTCTTT | CASSYQGPNTEAFF
NA | NA | TRBJ1-2 | 14 | TRBV2 | TGTGCCAGCAGGGCGGGGCCAACTAACTATGGCTACACCTTC | CASRAGPTNYGYTF
once | NA | TRBJ2-7 | 15 | TRBV9 | TGTGCCAGCAGCGCGGGCCCCGGGACTCACTACGAGCAGTACTTC | CASSAGPGTHYEQYF
NA | TRBD1 | TRBJ1-2 | 12 | TRBV9 | TGTGCCACAGCTGGACAGGGAGGTGGCTACACCTTC | CATAGQGGGYTF
once | TRBD1 | TRBJ2-7 | 17 | TRBV15 | TGTGCCACCAGCCCCGGTCCCCGTGGACAGGGAAAGTACGAGCAGTACTTC | CATSPGPRGQGKYEQYF
few | NA | TRBJ2-3 | 15 | TRBV27 | TGTGCCAGCAGTTTATATGGCAGGGGTGCAGATACGCAGTATTTT | CASSLYGRGADTQYF
NA | TRBD1 | TRBJ1-2 | 14 | TRBV6-1 | TGTGCCAGCAGTGAGGGGACAGGGCTCTATGGCTACACCTTC | CASSEGTGLYGYTF
NA | NA | TRBJ2-5 | 13 | TRBV11-2 | TGTGCCAGCAGCTTCCCCCTTCAAGAGACCCAGTACTTC | CASSFPLQETQYF
once | NA | TRBJ1-1 | 18 | TRBV19 | TGTGCCAGTAGTATACCCCTCTTTACGGTAGGAGCTAGCACTGAAGCTTTCTTT | CASSIPLFTVGASTEAFF
NA | TRBD1 | TRBJ2-1 | 13 | TRBV19 | TGTGCCAGTGGGGGACAGGGCTTTGCTGAGCAGTTCTTC | CASGGQGFAEQFF
NA | NA | TRBJ2-7 | 14 | TRBV7-2 | TGTGCCAGCAGCTTAAGTCGGGGACAGCGGGTGCAGTACTTC | CASSLSRGQRVQYF
few | NA | TRBJ1-1 | 14 | TRBV5-8 | TGTGCCAGCAGTCTCCAGGGTTTTGGCACTGAAGCTTTCTTT | CASSLQGFGTEAFF
NA | NA | TRBJ2-7 | 14 | TRBV4-1 | TGCGCCAGCAGCAAAGAGGGGCCATCCTACGAGCAGTACTTC | CASSKEGPSYEQYF
NA | NA | TRBJ1-4 | 17 | TRBV28 | TGTGCCAGCAGTTTATTCCGATCACGAAACCTAAATGAAAAACTGTTTTTT | CASSLFRSRNLNEKLFF
NA | NA | TRBJ2-1 | 11 | TRBV30 | TGTGCCTGGAGTGGTGGAGGGGAGCAGTTCTTC | CAWSGGGEQFF
many | NA | TRBJ2-1 | 14 | TRBV27 | TGTGCCAGCAGGAGTACTAGCAGCTACAATGAGCAGTTCTTC | CASRSTSSYNEQFF
NA | NA | TRBJ1-4 | 14 | TRBV27 | TGTGCCAGCAGTTTAACTGGGGCTGATGAAAAACTGTTTTTT | CASSLTGADEKLFF
NA | NA | TRBJ2-7 | 14 | TRBV6-5 | TGTGCCAGCAGTCCAGCGGGTATTACCTACGAGCAGTACTTC | CASSPAGITYEQYF
NA | NA | TRBJ2-7 | 12 | TRBV11-2 | TGTGCCAGCTCCCGCCCGGGGTACGAGCAGTACTTC | CASSRPGYEQYF
NA | NA | TRBJ1-3 | 15 | TRBV28 | TGTGCCAGCAGTCTCCACGGAGCCCAGGGAAACACCATATATTTT | CASSLHGAQGNTIYF
NA | NA | TRBJ1-3 | 14 | TRBV2 | TGTGCCAGCAATCCACAGGGACCTGGAAACACCATATATTTT | CASNPQGPGNTIYF
NA | TRBD2 | TRBJ2-7 | 15 | TRBV9 | TGTGCCAGCAGCGTAGGGACTAGCGGAGCCTACGAGCAGTACTTC | CASSVGTSGAYEQYF
NA | TRBD1 | TRBJ2-5 | 15 | TRBV5-6 | TGTGCCAGCAGCGGGGACAGGCCGCGCGGAGAGACCCAGTACTTC | CASSGDRPRGETQYF
NA | TRBD1 | TRBJ1-2 | 17 | TRBV18 | TGTGCCAGCTCACCACGGGGGACAGAACGAGGCCGAAGTGGCTACACCTTC | CASSPRGTERGRSGYTF
NA | TRBD1 | TRBJ2-1 | 14 | TRBV6-4 | TGTGCCAGCGGAGGGACAGGGGACAACAATGAGCAGTTCTTC | CASGGTGDNNEQFF
NA | TRBD2 | TRBJ2-3 | 19 | TRBV4-1 | TGCGCCAGCAGCCCCGCAGGACTAGCGGGAGGAAGTCGGACAGATACGCAGTATTTT | CASSPAGLAGGSRTDTQYF
NA | NA | TRBJ2-7 | 15 | TRBV7-8 | TGTGCCAGCAGCTCTCAGGGGAAAAAGGGGTACGAGCAGTACTTC | CASSSQGKKGYEQYF
once | TRBD2 | TRBJ2-1 | 16 | TRBV14 | TGTGCCAGCAGCCAGTTTGGGACTAGCGGGATCGATGAGCAGTTCTTC | CASSQFGTSGIDEQFF
NA | NA | TRBJ1-1 | 18 | TRBV21-1 | TGTGCCAGCATAGCGCGGTGGAATAGAACTCCCATGAACACTGAAGCTTTCTTT | CASIARWNRTPMNTEAFF
NA | NA | TRBJ1-1 | 13 | TRBV25-1 | TGTGCCAGCACTACCGGGAGCACCACTGAAGCTTTCTTT | CASTTGSTTEAFF
once | NA | TRBJ1-2 | 17 | TRBV2 | TGTGCCAGCAGCGATAACCCGCCAGGGTCCCATAACTATGGCTACACCTTC | CASSDNPPGSHNYGYTF
few | NA | TRBJ1-2 | 17 | TRBV2 | TGTGCCAGCAGTGAAATGGAGCAGGGATTCCCGAGGTATGGCTACACCTTC | CASSEMEQGFPRYGYTF
once | NA | TRBJ2-3 | 14 | TRBV10-3 | TGTGCCATCAGCGACGGGGTTAGCACAGATACGCAGTATTTT | CAISDGVSTDTQYF
NA | TRBD1 | TRBJ1-1 | 14 | TRBV27 | TGTGCCAGCAAGATAGACAGGGTGGTCACTGAAGCTTTCTTT | CASKIDRVVTEAFF
NA | NA | TRBJ1-2 | 14 | TRBV5-1 | TGCGCCAGCAGCTTGGATCCAGGTGCCTATGGCTACACCTTC | CASSLDPGAYGYTF
NA | TRBD2 | TRBJ2-1 | 17 | TRBV5-1 | TGCGCCAGCAGCCCGCGGACTAGCGGAACCACTTACAATGAGCAGTTCTTC | CASSPRTSGTTYNEQFF
NA | NA | TRBJ2-7 | 12 | TRBV7-8 | TGTGCCAGCAGCTTAGGGGCCCGGGAGCAGTACTTC | CASSLGAREQYF
NA | TRBD1 | TRBJ2-3 | 14 | TRBV9 | TGTGCCAGCAGCGTAGCTCAGGGGGCGGCTACGCAGTATTTT | CASSVAQGAATQYF
NA | TRBD2 | TRBJ2-7 | 15 | TRBV27 | TGTGCCAGCAGCTCCTCTCCTAGCGGGAGGTACGAGCAGTACTTC | CASSSSPSGRYEQYF
many | NA | TRBJ1-1 | 17 | TRBV18 | TGTGCCAGCTCACCAGTTCAAGGGGTGGACAGGAACACTGAAGCTTTCTTT | CASSPVQGVDRNTEAFF
NA | TRBD1 | TRBJ2-7 | 16 | TRBV6-6 | TGTGCCAGCAGCCCCCGGGACAGGGAGTACTCCTACGAGCAGTACTTC | CASSPRDREYSYEQYF
once | TRBD2 | TRBJ2-3 | 15 | TRBV27 | TGTGCCAGCAGTTTGAAAGGACTAGCATCAGATACGCAGTATTTT | CASSLKGLASDTQYF
NA | NA | TRBJ1-1 | 13 | TRBV18 | TGTGCCAGCTCACCAGTCAGGAACCCTGAAGCTTTCTTT | CASSPVRNPEAFF
NA | NA | TRBJ2-1 | 15 | TRBV7-9 | TGTGCCAGCATCCCGGCGGGCCCCGGAGTCGATGAGCAGTTCTTC | CASIPAGPGVDEQFF
once | NA | TRBJ1-2 | 15 | TRBV28 | TGTGCCAGCAGTATAATACAGGGATACAACTATGGCTACACCTTC | CASSIIQGYNYGYTF
NA | TRBD2 | TRBJ2-1 | 17 | TRBV6-4 | TGTGCCAGCAGTGACTCCCTGACTAGCGGGAGGGCCAATGAGCAGTTCTTC | CASSDSLTSGRANEQFF
NA | TRBD1 | TRBJ1-3 | 15 | TRBV6-5 | TGTGCCAGCAGTCCCTTCGACAGGGCTGGAAACACCATATATTTT | CASSPFDRAGNTIYF
NA | NA | TRBJ1-4 | 18 | TRBV11-2 | TGTGCCAGCAGCTTAGTCGGACGGGGGGGAGAAGCTAATGAAAAACTGTTTTTT | CASSLVGRGGEANEKLFF
NA | TRBD1 | TRBJ1-1 | 15 | TRBV30 | TGTGCCTGGAGTTATGGGGACAGGAGGAACACTGAAGCTTTCTTT | CAWSYGDRRNTEAFF
medium-sized | NA | TRBJ2-1 | 16 | TRBV2 | TGTGCCAGCAGTGAATCTATGTTCTCGAAAAACAATGAGCAGTTCTTC | CASSESMFSKNNEQFF